This T cell receptor beta chain emerged from a study of ipilimumab plus nivolumab after autologous stem cell transplantation. Study as a whole: Median doses per patient: a few ipilimumab, roughly 8 nivolumab.

Germline V gene sequence: CDR1 SGHRS, CDR2 YFSETQ. V was pared by 7 bases and J by 2 bases, with 8 bases of the junction left unmatched. The CDR3 is made up of 15 amino acids. Measured with immunoSEQ multiplex PCR; TCRdb has only the in-frame clones, and not every one. The sample contains roughly 23,000 clones, just under 75% of which appear only once. This clonotype originated in a male donor with diffuse large B-cell lymphoma. V and J are TRBV5-1 and TRBJ2-5; 10 bases match TRBD1. Here the sequenced sample was PBMCs, taken in a trial of ipilimumab plus nivolumab as post-transplant consolidation. The CDR3 loop is CASQGQGNSQETQYF. The CDR3 DNA sequence: TGCGCCAGCCAGGGACAGGGGAACTCACAAGAGACCCAGTACTTC.